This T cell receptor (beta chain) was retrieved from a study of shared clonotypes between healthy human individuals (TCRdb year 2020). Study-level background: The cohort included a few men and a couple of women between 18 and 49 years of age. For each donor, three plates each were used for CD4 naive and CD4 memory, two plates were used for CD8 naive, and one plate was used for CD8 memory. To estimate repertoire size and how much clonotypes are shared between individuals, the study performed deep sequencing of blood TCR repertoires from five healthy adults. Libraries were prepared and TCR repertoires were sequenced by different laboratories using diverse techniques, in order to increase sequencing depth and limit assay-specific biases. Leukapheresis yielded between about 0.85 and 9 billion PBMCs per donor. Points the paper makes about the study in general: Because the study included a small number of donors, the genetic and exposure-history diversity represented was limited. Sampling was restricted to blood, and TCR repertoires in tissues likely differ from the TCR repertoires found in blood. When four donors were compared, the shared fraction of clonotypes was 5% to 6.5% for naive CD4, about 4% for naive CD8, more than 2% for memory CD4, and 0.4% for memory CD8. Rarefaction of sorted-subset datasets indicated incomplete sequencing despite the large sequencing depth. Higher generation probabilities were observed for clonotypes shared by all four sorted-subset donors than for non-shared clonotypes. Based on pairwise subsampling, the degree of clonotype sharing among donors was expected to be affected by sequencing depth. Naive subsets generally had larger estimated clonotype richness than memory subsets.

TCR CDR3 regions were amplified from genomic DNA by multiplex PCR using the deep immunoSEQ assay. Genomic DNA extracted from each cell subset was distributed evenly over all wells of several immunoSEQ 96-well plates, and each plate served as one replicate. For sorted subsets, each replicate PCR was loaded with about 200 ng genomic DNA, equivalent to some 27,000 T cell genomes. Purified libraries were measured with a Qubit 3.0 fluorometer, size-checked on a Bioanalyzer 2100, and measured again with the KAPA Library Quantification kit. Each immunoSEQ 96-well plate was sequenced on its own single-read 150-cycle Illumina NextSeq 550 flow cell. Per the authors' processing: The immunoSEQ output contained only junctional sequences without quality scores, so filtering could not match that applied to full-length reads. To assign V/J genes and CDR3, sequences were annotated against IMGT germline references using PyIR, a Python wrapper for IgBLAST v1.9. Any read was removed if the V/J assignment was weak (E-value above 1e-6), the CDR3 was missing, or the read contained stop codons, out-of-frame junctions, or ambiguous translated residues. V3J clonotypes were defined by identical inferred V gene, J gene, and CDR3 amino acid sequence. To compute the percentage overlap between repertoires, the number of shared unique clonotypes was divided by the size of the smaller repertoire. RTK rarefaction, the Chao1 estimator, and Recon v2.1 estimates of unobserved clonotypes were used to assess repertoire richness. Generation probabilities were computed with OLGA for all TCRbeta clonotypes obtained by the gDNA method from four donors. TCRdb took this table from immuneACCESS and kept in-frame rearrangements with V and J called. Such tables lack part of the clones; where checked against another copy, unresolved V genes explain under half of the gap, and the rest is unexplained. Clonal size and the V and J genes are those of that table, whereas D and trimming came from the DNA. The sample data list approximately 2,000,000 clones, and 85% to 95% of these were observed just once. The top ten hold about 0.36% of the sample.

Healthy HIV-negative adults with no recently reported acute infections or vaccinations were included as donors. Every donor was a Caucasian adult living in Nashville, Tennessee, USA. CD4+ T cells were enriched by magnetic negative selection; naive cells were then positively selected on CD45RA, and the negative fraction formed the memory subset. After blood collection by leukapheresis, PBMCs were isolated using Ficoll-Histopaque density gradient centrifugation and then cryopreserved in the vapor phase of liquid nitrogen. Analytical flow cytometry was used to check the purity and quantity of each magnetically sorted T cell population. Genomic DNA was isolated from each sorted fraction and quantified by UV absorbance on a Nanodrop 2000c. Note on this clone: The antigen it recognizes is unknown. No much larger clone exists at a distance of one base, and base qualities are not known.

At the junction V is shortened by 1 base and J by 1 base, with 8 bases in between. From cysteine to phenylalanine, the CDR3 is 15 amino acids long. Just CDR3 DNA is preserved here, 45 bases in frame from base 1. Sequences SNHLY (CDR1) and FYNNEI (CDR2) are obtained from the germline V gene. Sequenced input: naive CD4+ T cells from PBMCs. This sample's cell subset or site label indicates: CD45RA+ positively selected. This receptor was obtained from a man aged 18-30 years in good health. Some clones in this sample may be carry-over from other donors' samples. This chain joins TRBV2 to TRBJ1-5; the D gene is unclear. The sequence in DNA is TGTGCCAGCAGTGAAGGGGGTGGGAGCAATCAGCCCCAGCATTTT. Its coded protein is CASSEGGGSNQPQHF.